This T cell receptor (beta chain) was sequenced for a study of blood T cell repertoires in COVID-19. TCRdb's table, derived via immunoSEQ multiplex PCR, lists solely in-frame clones and lacks some. The sample lists some 300,000 clones; 85% were seen once. The source material was peripheral blood. This clonotype was obtained from a woman aged 45-60 years with active or convalescent COVID-19.

The CDR3 protein is CASSSARVTEAFF. CDR3 nucleotide sequence: TGTGCCAGCAGTTCCGCCAGGGTCACTGAAGCTTTCTTT. The genes are TRBV12-3 or TRBV12-4 and TRBJ1-1; weak D call: TRBD1 (5 bases). The CDR3 consists of 13 residues. V was trimmed by 4 bases and J by 4 bases, leaving 10 bases between them.